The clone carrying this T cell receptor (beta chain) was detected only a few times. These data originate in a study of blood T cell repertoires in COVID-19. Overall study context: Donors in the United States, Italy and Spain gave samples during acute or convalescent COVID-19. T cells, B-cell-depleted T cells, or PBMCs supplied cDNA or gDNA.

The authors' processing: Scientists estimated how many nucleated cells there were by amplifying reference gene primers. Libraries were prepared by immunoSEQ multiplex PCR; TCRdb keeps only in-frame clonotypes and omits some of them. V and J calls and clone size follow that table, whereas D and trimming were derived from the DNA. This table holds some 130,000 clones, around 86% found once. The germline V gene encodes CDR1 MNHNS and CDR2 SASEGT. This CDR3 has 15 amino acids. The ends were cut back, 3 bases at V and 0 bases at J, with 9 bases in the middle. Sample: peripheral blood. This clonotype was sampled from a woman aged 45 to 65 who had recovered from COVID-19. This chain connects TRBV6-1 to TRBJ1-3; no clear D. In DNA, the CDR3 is TGTGCCAGCAGTGAGTACTACCACTCTGGAAACACCATATATTTT. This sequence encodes CASSEYYHSGNTIYF.